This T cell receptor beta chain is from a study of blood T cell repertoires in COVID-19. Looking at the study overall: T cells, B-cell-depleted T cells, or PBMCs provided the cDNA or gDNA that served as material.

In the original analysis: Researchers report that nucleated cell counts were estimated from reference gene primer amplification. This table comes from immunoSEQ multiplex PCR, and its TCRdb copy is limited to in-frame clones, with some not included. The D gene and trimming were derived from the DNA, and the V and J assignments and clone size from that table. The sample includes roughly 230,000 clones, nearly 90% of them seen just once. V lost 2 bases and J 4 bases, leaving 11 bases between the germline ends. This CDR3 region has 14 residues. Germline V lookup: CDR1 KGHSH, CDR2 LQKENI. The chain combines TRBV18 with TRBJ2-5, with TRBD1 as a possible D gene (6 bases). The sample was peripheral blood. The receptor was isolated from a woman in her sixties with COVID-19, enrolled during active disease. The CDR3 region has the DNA TGTGCCAGCTCACCAATTTTGGGGGCAGAGACCCAGTACTTC. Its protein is CASSPILGAETQYF.